This T cell receptor (beta chain) was profiled in a study of regulatory T cells in long-lasting Graves disease. This clonotype has at least ten counts. Its specificity is unknown. Regarding time point: newly diagnosed GD, antithyroid drugs for less than 3 months. RNA isolated from PBMCs was used to make the TCR library. Peripheral blood, about 10 milliliters per patient, was collected in EDTA tubes. Sequencing libraries for TCR beta were prepared with iRepertoire HTBI primers and Arm-PCR of CDR3 regions. TCRdb re-called the multiplex PCR reads with MiXCR, one entry per CDR3 protein. The sample carries 500,000 or so distinct CDR3 sequences, 16% recorded once. Study-wide findings and caveats: Persistent-disease Graves' patients showed less TCR diversity than new cases. A greater number of public clonotypes (2,741) was shared by persistent patients than by new patients (roughly 880).

The V gene lost 4 bases and the J gene lost 1 base, with 10 bases spanning the gap. Looked up from germline, CDR1 is SQVTM and CDR2 is ANQGSEA. The CDR3 runs 13 residues. These same records also appear under a second study, on T cells in Graves' hyperthyroidism and ophthalmopathy.

The V gene is TRBV29-1, the J gene TRBJ1-1; weak D call: TRBD1 (6 bases). This specimen was peripheral blood mononuclear cells (PBMCs), taken at new diagnosis, from a patient treated with antithyroid drugs. The clonotype was recovered from a woman aged 40 to 65 with Graves disease. Here the CDR3 DNA reads TGCAGCGTTGCGGGGACACCGAACACTGAAGCTTTCTTT. Translating it yields CSVAGTPNTEAFF.